Listed here are 29 T cell receptor beta chains from one sample, sequenced in a study of graft-versus-host responses after intestinal transplantation (dated by TCRdb to the early 2020s). No antigen has been identified for these receptors. This sample's time point label indicates: cells obtained before transplantation from donor or recipient. Receptor amplification or capture employed the immunoSEQ multiplex PCR assay. The clones in this table, taken by TCRdb from immuneACCESS, are in-frame only. Not every clone is retained; where verified, under half of the shortfall comes from an unresolved V gene, and the cause of the rest is unknown. This sample comprises approximately 97,000 clones, 91% of them detected only once. Approximately 0.17% of the sample goes to the ten largest clones. Sequenced here: unstimulated CD4+ T cells sorted from spleen or lymph node cells, sampled before transplant. These receptors were collected from a human donor who was the organ donor for an intestinal transplant.

The chain joins TRBV5-1 to TRBJ2-1, with a tentative D call TRBD1 (5 bases). CDR1 and CDR2 from the germline V gene are SGHRS and YFSETQ. V was pared by 7 bases and J by 8 bases, with 13 bases between. The CDR3 sequence is 12 residues long. Here the CDR3 reads CASGPRVDEQFF. The CDR3 DNA sequence: TGCGCCAGCGGCCCCAGGGTTGATGAGCAGTTCTTC. The whole variable domain, filled in from reference TRBV5-1 and TRBJ2-1, reads KAGVTQTPRYLIKTRGQQVTLSCSPISGHRSVSWYQQTPGQGLQFLFEYFSETQRNKGNFPGRFSGRQFSNSRSEMNVSTLELGDSALYLCASGPRVDEQFFGPGTRLTVL.

This rearrangement joins TRBV5-6 to TRBJ1-4; D might be TRBD1 (6 bases). The germline CDR1 and CDR2 sequences are SGHDT and YYEEEE. The length of the CDR3 is 18 residues. V was trimmed by 0 bases and J by 4 bases, leaving 19 bases between them. CDR3 protein: CASSLAGPGVPINEKLFF. The CDR3 DNA sequence: TGTGCCAGCAGCTTGGCGGGGCCAGGGGTTCCGATTAATGAAAAACTGTTTTTT.

The CDR3 reads CASSELQIYGYTF. The CDR3 nucleotides read TGTGCCAGCAGTGAATTGCAGATCTATGGCTACACCTTC. The chain has TRBV2 and TRBJ1-2; no definite D call. The V end lost 2 bases, the J end lost 4 bases, and 8 bases lay between the germline ends. CDR1 is SNHLY and CDR2 is FYNNEI in the germline V gene. CDR3 length equals 13 residues.

J is TRBJ2-5 and V is TRBV20-1, with D maybe TRBD2 (5 bases). V lost 8 bases and J 2 bases, leaving 9 bases between the germline ends. Germline CDR1 DFQATT, CDR2 SNEGSKA (reference sequence). The CDR3 extends over 11 amino acids. The CDR3 nucleotides read TGCAGTCCGGAGGTACAAGAGACCCAGTACTTC. Encoded protein: CSPEVQETQYF.

Only one count was recorded for this clone. This chain links TRBV7-2 with TRBJ1-5; 7 nucleotides align to TRBD1. Germline V CDR1 and CDR2: SGHTA, FQGNSA. The CDR3 runs 14 residues. The J segment lost 7 bases and the V segment lost 5 bases, leaving 8 bases of the junction unmatched. CDR3 amino acids: CASSRGGLGQPQHF. The CDR3 DNA reads TGTGCCAGCAGCCGAGGGGGCCTCGGGCAGCCCCAGCATTTT.

The chain employs TRBV7-2 and TRBJ2-7; D is uncertain. V lost 3 bases and J 7 bases, leaving 10 bases between the germline ends. Germline CDR1 and CDR2: SGHTA and FQGNSA. The CDR3 covers 12 residues. The CDR3 nucleotides are TGTGCCAGCAGCTTTTTTTCGACAGAGCAGTACTTC. It yields the protein CASSFFSTEQYF.

This clone has a single count. The chain couples TRBV4-1 to TRBJ2-2; D unclear. V dropped 3 bases and J dropped 7 bases, with 9 bases sitting between them. The germline gives CDR1 MGHRA, CDR2 YSYEKL. The CDR3 runs to 13 residues. The CDR3 loop is CASSQIVYGELFF. Here the CDR3 DNA reads TGCGCCAGCAGCCAGATCGTCTACGGGGAGCTGTTTTTT.

The gene calls are TRBV7-2 and TRBJ1-1; 7 nucleotides match TRBD1. Germline assignment: CDR1 SGHTA and CDR2 FQGNSA. This CDR3 contains 14 residues. The junction had 7 bases not matched to a gene; V was cut back by 5 bases and J by 4 bases. The CDR3, as DNA: TGTGCCAGCAGCGCATCCTACAGGGGCACTGAAGCTTTCTTT. The encoded protein is CASSASYRGTEAFF.

The V and J genes are TRBV19 and TRBJ1-5; 7 bases agree with TRBD1. This CDR3 has 14 residues. CDR1 LNHDA and CDR2 SQIVND come from the germline V gene (reference sequence). J was trimmed by 6 bases and V by 6 bases; bases with no gene match: 8. CDR3 DNA: TGTGCCAGTAGCTCTGACAGGGTGGGTCAGCCCCAGCATTTT. Protein product: CASSSDRVGQPQHF.

CDR3 DNA sequence: TGCGCCAGCAGGGCGACAGTTTCCATTACTTATGGCTACACCTTC. It is translated as CASRATVSITYGYTF. J is TRBJ1-2 and V is TRBV5-1, with D maybe TRBD1 (5 bases). CDR1 is SGHRS and CDR2 is YFSETQ in the germline V gene. V lost 5 bases, J lost 5 bases, and 19 bases lay in between. CDR3 size: 15 residues.

The rearrangement joins TRBV7-3 to TRBJ2-2, with D perhaps TRBD2 (7 bases). The CDR3 runs 16 residues. Trimming stripped 5 bases from V and 6 bases from J, with 19 bases between. Germline assignment: CDR1 SGHTA and CDR2 FQGTGA. The CDR3 sequence: CASSHYGGAEAGELFF. CDR3 in DNA: TGTGCCAGCAGCCACTATGGGGGGGCGGAAGCCGGGGAGCTGTTTTTT. The full variable domain, completed using reference TRBV7-3 and TRBJ2-2, is GAGVSQTPSNKVTEKGKYVELRCDPISGHTALYWYRQSLGQGPEFLIYFQGTGAADDSGLPNDRFFAVRPEGSVSTLKIQRTERGDSAVYLCASSHYGGAEAGELFFGEGSRLTVL.

The chain carries TRBV30 and TRBJ2-5; TRBD1 agrees at 7 bases. V lost 4 bases and J lost 5; bases outside the gene matches: 7. The CDR3 sequence is 13 residues long. Germline V lookup: CDR1 GTSNPN, CDR2 SVGIG (reference sequence). CDR3 residues: CAWTGGRGETQYF. The DNA of the CDR3 is TGTGCCTGGACAGGGGGACGAGGGGAGACCCAGTACTTC.

This clone was seen only once. The chain joins TRBV6-6 to TRBJ1-2; D might be TRBD1 (5 bases). Per the germline V gene, CDR1 is MNHNY and CDR2 is SVGAGI (reference sequence). The CDR3 loop spans 14 amino acids. V lost 2 bases and J lost 8, with 15 bases in between. CDR3 loop: CASSYMTAGGGYTF. CDR3 bases: TGTGCCAGCAGTTACATGACTGCGGGGGGAGGCTACACCTTC.

The V and J genes are TRBV7-9 and TRBJ1-2; the D is unclear. Trimming cost V 5 bases and J 5 bases, with 12 bases left between them. This CDR3 is built from 13 residues. Germline CDR1 is SEHNR and CDR2 is FQNEAQ (reference sequence). The CDR3 protein is CASSPPGRYGYTF. For the CDR3, the DNA is TGTGCCAGCAGCCCGCCTGGGAGGTATGGCTACACCTTC.

The CDR3 DNA sequence: TGTGCCAGCAGCTTCGGGACAGGGTACAATGAGCAGTTCTTC. Translation: CASSFGTGYNEQFF. V gene TRBV7-7 combines with J gene TRBJ2-1; 9 bases match TRBD1. The CDR3 is 14 amino acids. Germline CDR1 SSHAT, CDR2 FNYEAQ (reference sequence). With V trimmed by 3 bases and J by 4 bases, 1 base remained unmatched.

This clone was detected once. This chain links TRBV11-2 with TRBJ1-2, with a possible D match to TRBD1 (5 bases). Trimming cost V 6 bases and J 0 bases, with 23 bases left between them. This CDR3 is built from 18 residues. From germline, CDR1 is SGHAT and CDR2 FQNNGV. CDR3 in DNA: TGTGCCAGCAGTCTAGGAGTGGGCCGGGGGGGGTCTAACTATGGCTACACCTTC. Translation: CASSLGVGRGGSNYGYTF.

The chain has TRBV5-6 and TRBJ2-7; maybe TRBD1 (5 bases). From germline, CDR1 is SGHDT and CDR2 YYEEEE. The V end was cut by 0 bases, the J end by 5 bases, with 12 bases between. The CDR3 is 14 amino acids. The CDR3 DNA follows: TGTGCCAGCAGCTTGGGGTATAGGGGAAACGAGCAGTACTTC. This translates into CASSLGYRGNEQYF.

The J gene is TRBJ2-3, the V gene TRBV18; D possibly corresponds to TRBD1 (6 bases). This CDR3 has 16 amino acids. Trimming left V 6 bases short and J 3 bases short, with 19 bases between. Germline V CDR1 and CDR2: KGHSH, LQKENI. The CDR3 reads CASSMLGVRGTDTQYF. The CDR3 DNA reads TGTGCCAGCTCCATGCTCGGGGTCAGGGGAACAGATACGCAGTATTTT.

The rearrangement links TRBV11-2 to TRBJ1-4; D gene ambiguous. This CDR3 is 16 amino acids long. Trimming took off 4 bases at V and 0 bases at J, with 12 bases between the two ends. Germline CDR1 reads SGHAT; CDR2 reads FQNNGV. The CDR3 is CASSSIRSATNEKLFF. CDR3 coding DNA: TGTGCCAGCAGCTCGATCAGGTCTGCAACTAATGAAAAACTGTTTTTT.

This sequence joins TRBV20-1 and TRBJ2-1; 10 nucleotides line up with TRBD2. With 5 bases clipped from V and 10 bases from J, the junction kept 2 bases outside the gene matches. This CDR3 has 11 amino acids. The germline gives CDR1 DFQATT, CDR2 SNEGSKA (reference sequence). DNA of the CDR3: TGCAGTGCTCGGACTAGCGGAGAGCAGTTCTTC. Translation gives CSARTSGEQFF.

V is TRBV5-6 and J is TRBJ1-2; D possibly corresponds to TRBD1 (6 bases). V lost 4 bases and J 1 base, leaving 11 bases between the germline ends. The CDR3 sequence is 14 residues long. Per germline, CDR1 SGHDT and CDR2 YYEEEE. The CDR3 nucleotides read TGTGCCAGCAGCCTGGGACACCTTAACTATGGCTACACCTTC. It specifies CASSLGHLNYGYTF. Full variable domain (remainder filled in from reference TRBV5-6 and TRBJ1-2): DAGVTQSPTHLIKTRGQQVTLRCSPKSGHDTVSWYQQALGQGPQFIFQYYEEEERQRGNFPDRFSGHQFPNYSSELNVNALLLGDSALYLCASSLGHLNYGYTFGSGTRLTVV.

A single count supports this clone. The V and J genes are TRBV4-1 and TRBJ1-1; the match to TRBD1 covers 9 bases. The ends lost 4 bases at V and 5 bases at J; junction bases unmatched: 8. CDR1 and CDR2 (germline): MGHRA, YSYEKL. The CDR3 is made up of 15 amino acids. The CDR3 spells CASSPRQGGRTEAFF. In nucleotides, the CDR3 is TGCGCCAGCAGCCCCCGACAGGGGGGACGGACTGAAGCTTTCTTT.

The chain couples TRBV4-1 to TRBJ1-2; D may be TRBD1 (5 bases). The CDR3 totals 15 residues. From germline, CDR1 is MGHRA and CDR2 YSYEKL. V lost 1 base to trimming and J lost 7 bases, with 16 bases between them. The CDR3 DNA reads TGCGCCAGCAGCCAAGTTATAGGGGCGACCGGTGGCTACACCTTC. This translates into CASSQVIGATGGYTF.

The J gene is TRBJ1-2, the V gene TRBV15, with D perhaps TRBD1 (5 bases). Per the germline V gene, CDR1 is LNHNV and CDR2 is YYDKDF (reference sequence). The CDR3 is made up of 16 amino acids. V gave up 0 bases and J gave up 4 bases, with 15 bases separating them. The CDR3 DNA sequence: TGTGCCACCAGCAGAGATAGAGCAGGGTCTACCTATGGCTACACCTTC. Translated, it gives CATSRDRAGSTYGYTF.

This clone was observed a handful of times. The chain links TRBV5-6 to TRBJ1-3; D unclear. The germline V and J ends were trimmed by 7 bases and 0 bases, with 8 bases remaining between them. Per germline, CDR1 SGHDT and CDR2 YYEEEE. The CDR3 is 13 amino acids. CDR3 protein: CASGRDSGNTIYF. DNA of the CDR3: TGTGCCAGCGGACGGGACTCTGGAAACACCATATATTTT.

The rearrangement uses TRBV6-6 and TRBJ1-1; TRBD1 might be the D (5 bases). This CDR3 spans 14 amino acids. Germline values: CDR1 MNHNY, CDR2 SVGAGI (reference sequence). V lost 7 bases and J 4 bases, leaving 16 bases between the germline ends. The CDR3 coding sequence is TGTGCCAGCAATGGAAGGGGAGGGTTCACTGAAGCTTTCTTT. Amino acid sequence: CASNGRGGFTEAFF.

The genes are TRBV5-4 and TRBJ2-1; 12 bases align to TRBD2. The CDR3 is 16 residues long. Trimming removed 4 bases from V and 2 bases from J; junction bases left unmatched: 4. Germline CDR1 is SGHNT and CDR2 is YYREEE (reference sequence). The CDR3 DNA sequence: TGTGCCAGCAGCCCTCCTAGCGGGGGGGCCTACAATGAGCAGTTCTTC. It is translated as CASSPPSGGAYNEQFF.

This chain links TRBV5-1 with TRBJ1-6, with 8 bases matching TRBD1. Trimming cost V 3 bases and J 3 bases; bases outside gene matches: 2. This CDR3 is built from 15 residues. CDR1 is SGHRS, CDR2 YFSETQ, per germline. CDR3 amino acids: CASSSQGGYNSPLHF. In DNA, the CDR3 is TGCGCCAGCAGCTCACAGGGGGGCTATAATTCACCCCTCCACTTT.

This clone was seen only once. The V gene is TRBV27, the J gene TRBJ1-2; D uncertain. The CDR3 is made up of 13 amino acids. From germline, CDR1 is MNHEY and CDR2 SMNVEV (reference sequence). V lost 6 bases, J lost 0 bases, and 8 bases lay in between. CDR3 protein: CASRSHSNYGYTF. In DNA, the CDR3 is TGTGCCAGCAGATCACATTCTAACTATGGCTACACCTTC.